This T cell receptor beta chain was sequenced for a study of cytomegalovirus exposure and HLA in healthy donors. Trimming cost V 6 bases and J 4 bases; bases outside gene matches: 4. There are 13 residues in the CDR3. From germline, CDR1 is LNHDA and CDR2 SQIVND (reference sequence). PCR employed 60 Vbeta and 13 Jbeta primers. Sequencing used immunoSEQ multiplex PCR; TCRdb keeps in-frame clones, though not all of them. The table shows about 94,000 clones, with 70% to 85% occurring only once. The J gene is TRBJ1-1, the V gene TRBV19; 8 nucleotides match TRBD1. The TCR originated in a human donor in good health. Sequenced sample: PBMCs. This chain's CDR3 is CASSPTGVTEAFF. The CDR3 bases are TGTGCCAGTAGCCCGACAGGGGTCACTGAAGCTTTCTTT.